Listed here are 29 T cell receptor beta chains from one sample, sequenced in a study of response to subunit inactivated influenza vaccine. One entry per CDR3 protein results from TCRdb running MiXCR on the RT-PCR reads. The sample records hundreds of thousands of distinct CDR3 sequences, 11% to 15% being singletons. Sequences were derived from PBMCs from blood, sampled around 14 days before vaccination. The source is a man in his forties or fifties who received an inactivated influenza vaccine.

In DNA, the CDR3 is TGTGCCAGCAGACAGGCGGGAGGGTCACGGGAGCTGTTTTTT. It codes for CASRQAGGSRELFF. The chain joins TRBV6-2 or TRBV6-3 to TRBJ2-2; TRBD2 aligns across 9 bases. The CDR3 is 14 residues long. Germline-derived CDR1 and CDR2 are MNHEY and SVGEGT. V trimming: 6 bases; J trimming: 9 bases; junction bases outside the gene matches: 8.

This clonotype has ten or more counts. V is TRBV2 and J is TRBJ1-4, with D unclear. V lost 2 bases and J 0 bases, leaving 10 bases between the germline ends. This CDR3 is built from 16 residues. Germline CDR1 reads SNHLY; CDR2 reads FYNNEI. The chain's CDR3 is CASSESRATTNEKLFF. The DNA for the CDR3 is TGTGCCAGCAGTGAATCCAGAGCCACAACTAATGAAAAACTGTTTTTT.

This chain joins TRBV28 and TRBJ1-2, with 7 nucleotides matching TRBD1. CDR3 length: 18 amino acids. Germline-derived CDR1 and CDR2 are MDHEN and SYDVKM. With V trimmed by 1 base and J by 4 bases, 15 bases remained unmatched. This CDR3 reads CASSLYLSRQGQLYGYTF. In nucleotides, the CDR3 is TGTGCCAGCAGTTTATATCTGTCGCGTCAGGGACAGCTCTATGGCTACACCTTC.

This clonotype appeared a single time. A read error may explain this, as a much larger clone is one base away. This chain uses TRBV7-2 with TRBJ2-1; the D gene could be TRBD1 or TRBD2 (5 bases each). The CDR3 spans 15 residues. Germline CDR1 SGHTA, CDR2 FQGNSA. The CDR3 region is CACSLEGWVYNEQFF. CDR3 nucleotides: TGTGCCTGCAGCTTAGAGGGGTGGGTATACAATGAGCAGTTCTTC.

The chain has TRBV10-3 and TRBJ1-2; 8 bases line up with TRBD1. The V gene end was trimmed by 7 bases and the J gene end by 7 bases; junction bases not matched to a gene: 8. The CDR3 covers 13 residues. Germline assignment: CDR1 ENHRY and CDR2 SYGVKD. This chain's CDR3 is CAIMTQGASGYTF. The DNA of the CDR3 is TGTGCCATCATGACGCAGGGGGCCAGTGGCTACACCTTC.

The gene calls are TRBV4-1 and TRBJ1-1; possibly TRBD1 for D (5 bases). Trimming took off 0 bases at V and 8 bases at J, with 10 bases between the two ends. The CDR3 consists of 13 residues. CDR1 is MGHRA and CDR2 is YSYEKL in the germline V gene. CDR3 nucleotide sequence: TGCGCCAGCAGCCAAGACGGTCGGGGGGAAGCTTTCTTT. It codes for CASSQDGRGEAFF.

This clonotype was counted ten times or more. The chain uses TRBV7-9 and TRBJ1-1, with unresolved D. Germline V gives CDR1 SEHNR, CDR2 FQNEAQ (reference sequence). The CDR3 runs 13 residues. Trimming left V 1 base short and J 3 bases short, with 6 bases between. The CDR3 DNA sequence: TGTGCCAGCAGCTTAGGATTGGACACTGAAGCTTTCTTT. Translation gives CASSLGLDTEAFF.

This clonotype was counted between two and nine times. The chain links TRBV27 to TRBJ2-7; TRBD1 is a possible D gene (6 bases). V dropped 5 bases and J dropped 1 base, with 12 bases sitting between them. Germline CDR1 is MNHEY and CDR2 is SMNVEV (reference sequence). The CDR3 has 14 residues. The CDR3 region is CASSPGTPSYEQYF. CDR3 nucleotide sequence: TGTGCCAGCAGTCCGGGGACACCTTCCTACGAGCAGTACTTC.

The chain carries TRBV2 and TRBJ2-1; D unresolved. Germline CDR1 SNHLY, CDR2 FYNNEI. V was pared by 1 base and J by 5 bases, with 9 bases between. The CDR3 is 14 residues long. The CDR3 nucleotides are TGTGCCAGCAGTGAAGGTCCGCTCAACAATGAGCAGTTCTTC. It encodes CASSEGPLNNEQFF.

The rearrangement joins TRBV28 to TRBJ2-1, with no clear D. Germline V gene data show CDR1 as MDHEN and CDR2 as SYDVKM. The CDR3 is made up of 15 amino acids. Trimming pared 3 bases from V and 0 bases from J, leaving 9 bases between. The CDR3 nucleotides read TGTGCCAGCAGTTTCCAGATCAGCTCCTACAATGAGCAGTTCTTC. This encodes CASSFQISSYNEQFF.

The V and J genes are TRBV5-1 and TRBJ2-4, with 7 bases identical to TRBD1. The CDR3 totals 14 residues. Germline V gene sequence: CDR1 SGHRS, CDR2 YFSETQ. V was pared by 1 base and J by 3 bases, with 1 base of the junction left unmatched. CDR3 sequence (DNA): TGCGCCAGCAGCTTGAGGGACAGCAAAAACATTCAGTACTTC. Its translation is CASSLRDSKNIQYF.

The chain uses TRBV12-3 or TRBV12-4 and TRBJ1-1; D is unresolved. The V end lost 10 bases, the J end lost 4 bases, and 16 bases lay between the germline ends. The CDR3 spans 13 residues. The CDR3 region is CATGDGLPTEAFF. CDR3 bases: TGTGCCACCGGTGACGGCCTCCCCACTGAAGCTTTCTTT.

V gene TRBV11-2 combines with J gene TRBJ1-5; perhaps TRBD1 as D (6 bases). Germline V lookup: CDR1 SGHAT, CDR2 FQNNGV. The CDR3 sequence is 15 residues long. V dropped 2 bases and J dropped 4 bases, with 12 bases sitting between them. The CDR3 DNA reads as TGTGCCAGCAGCTTAAATGACAGGATGAATCAGCCCCAGCATTTT. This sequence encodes CASSLNDRMNQPQHF.

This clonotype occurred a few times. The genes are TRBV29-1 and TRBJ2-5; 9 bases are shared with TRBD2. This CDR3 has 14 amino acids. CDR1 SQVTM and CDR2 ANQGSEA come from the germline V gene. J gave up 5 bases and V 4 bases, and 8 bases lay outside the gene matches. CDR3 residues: CSVGGGGAGETQYF. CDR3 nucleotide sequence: TGCAGCGTTGGAGGCGGGGGGGCCGGGGAGACCCAGTACTTC.

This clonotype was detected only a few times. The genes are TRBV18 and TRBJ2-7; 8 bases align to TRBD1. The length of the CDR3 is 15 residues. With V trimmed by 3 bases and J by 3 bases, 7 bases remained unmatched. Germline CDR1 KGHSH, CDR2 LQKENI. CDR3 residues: CASSPSQGVDYEQYF. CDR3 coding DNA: TGTGCCAGCTCACCCTCACAGGGGGTAGACTACGAGCAGTACTTC.

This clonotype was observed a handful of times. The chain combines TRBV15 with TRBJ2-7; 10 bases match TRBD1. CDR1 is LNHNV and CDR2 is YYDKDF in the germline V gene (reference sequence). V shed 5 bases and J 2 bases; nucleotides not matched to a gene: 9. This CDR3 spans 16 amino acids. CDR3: CATSVEPGQGTYEQYF. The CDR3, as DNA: TGTGCCACCAGCGTCGAACCGGGACAGGGGACCTACGAGCAGTACTTC. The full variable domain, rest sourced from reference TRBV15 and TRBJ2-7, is DAMVIQNPRYQVTQFGKPVTLSCSQTLNHNVMYWYQQKSSQAPKLLFHYYDKDFNNEADTPDNFQSRRPNTSFCFLDIRSPGLGDTAMYLCATSVEPGQGTYEQYFGPGTRLTVT.

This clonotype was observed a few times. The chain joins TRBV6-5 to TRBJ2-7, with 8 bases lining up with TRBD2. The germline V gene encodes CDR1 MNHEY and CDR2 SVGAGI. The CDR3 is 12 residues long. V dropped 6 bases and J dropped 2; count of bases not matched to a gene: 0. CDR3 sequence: CASSGRAYEQYF. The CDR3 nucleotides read TGTGCCAGCAGCGGGAGGGCCTACGAGCAGTACTTC.

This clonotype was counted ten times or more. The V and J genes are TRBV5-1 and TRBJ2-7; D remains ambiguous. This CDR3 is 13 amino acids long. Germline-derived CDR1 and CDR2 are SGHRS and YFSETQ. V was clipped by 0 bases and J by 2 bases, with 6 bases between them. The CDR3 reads CASSLAAAYEQYF. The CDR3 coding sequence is TGCGCCAGCAGCTTGGCCGCCGCCTACGAGCAGTACTTC.

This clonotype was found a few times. CDR3 amino acids: CASSFFRGSTDTQYF. The CDR3 nucleotides are TGCGCCAGCAGCTTTTTCCGGGGGAGCACAGATACGCAGTATTTT. The V call is TRBV5-1, the J call TRBJ2-3, with D tentatively TRBD2 (6 bases). The germline CDR1 and CDR2 sequences are SGHRS and YFSETQ. Trimming pared 2 bases from V and 0 bases from J, leaving 10 bases between. This CDR3 region has 15 residues.

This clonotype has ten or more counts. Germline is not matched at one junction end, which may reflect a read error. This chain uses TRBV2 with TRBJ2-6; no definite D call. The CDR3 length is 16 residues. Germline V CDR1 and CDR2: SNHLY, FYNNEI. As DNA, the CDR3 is TGTGCCACCAGTGCCCCCGGGCGCTCTGGGGCCAACGTCCTGACTTTC. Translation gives CATSAPGRSGANVLTF. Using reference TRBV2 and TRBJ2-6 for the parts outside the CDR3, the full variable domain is EPEVTQTPSHQVTQMGQEVILRCVPISNHLYFYWYRQILGQKVEFLVSFYNNEISEKSEIFDDQFSVERPDGSNFTLKIRSTKLEDSAMYFCATSAPGRSGANVLTFGAGSRLTVL.

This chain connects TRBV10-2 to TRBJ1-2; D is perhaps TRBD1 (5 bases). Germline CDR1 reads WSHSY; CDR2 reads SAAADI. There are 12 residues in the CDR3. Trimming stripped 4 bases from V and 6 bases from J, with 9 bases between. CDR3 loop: CASSVATDGYTF. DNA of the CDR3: TGCGCCAGCAGTGTAGCGACAGATGGCTACACCTTC.

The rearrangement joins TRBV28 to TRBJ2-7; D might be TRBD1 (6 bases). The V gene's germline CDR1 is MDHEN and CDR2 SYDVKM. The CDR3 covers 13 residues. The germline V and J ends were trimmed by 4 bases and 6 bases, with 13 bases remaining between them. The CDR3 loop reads CASSWGPCCEQYF. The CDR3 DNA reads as TGTGCCAGCAGTTGGGGGCCATGCTGCGAGCAGTACTTC.

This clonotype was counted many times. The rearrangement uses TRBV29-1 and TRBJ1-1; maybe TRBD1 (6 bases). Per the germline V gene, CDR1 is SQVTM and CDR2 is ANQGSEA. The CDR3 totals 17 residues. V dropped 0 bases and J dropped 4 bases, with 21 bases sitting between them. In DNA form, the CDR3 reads TGCAGCGTTGAAGATCCCGGGACAACCAGACCAGGCACTGAAGCTTTCTTT. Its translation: CSVEDPGTTRPGTEAFF.

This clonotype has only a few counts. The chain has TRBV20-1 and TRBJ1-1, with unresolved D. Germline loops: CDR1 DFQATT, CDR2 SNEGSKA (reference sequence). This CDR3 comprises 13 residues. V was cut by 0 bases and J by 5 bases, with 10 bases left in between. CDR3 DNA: TGCAGTGCTAGAGATCTAGCAGATACTGAAGCTTTCTTT. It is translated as CSARDLADTEAFF.

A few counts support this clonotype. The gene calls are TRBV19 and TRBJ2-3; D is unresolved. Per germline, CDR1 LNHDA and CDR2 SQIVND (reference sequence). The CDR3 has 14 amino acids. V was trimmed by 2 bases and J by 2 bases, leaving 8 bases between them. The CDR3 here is CASSITASTDTQYF. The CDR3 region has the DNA TGTGCCAGTAGTATAACAGCCTCCACAGATACGCAGTATTTT.

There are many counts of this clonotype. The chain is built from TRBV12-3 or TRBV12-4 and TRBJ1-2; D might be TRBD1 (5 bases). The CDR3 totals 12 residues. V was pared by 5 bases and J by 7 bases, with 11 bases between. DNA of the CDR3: TGTGCCAGCAGTCTAGACGGGGGTGGCTACACCTTC. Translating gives CASSLDGGGYTF.

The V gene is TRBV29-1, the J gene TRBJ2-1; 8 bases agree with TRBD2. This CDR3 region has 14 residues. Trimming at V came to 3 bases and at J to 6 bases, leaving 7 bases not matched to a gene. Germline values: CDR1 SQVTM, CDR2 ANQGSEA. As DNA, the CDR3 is TGCAGCGTTGATAGAGCGGGAGAATCCAATGAGCAGTTCTTC. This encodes CSVDRAGESNEQFF.

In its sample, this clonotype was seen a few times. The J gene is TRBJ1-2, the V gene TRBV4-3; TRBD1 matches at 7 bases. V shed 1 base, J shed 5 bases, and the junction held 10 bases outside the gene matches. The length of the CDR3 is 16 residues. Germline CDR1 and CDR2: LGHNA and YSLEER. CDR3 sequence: CASSQVGGQGQYGYTF. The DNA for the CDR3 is TGCGCCAGCAGCCAAGTAGGGGGCCAGGGTCAATATGGCTACACCTTC.

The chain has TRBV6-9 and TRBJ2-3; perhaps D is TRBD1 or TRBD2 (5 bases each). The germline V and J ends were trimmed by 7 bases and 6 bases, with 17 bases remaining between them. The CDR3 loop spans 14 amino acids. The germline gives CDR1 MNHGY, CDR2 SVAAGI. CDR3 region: CASTQQGPSDTQYF. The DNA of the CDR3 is TGTGCCAGCACCCAGCAGGGACCAAGCGATACGCAGTATTTT.